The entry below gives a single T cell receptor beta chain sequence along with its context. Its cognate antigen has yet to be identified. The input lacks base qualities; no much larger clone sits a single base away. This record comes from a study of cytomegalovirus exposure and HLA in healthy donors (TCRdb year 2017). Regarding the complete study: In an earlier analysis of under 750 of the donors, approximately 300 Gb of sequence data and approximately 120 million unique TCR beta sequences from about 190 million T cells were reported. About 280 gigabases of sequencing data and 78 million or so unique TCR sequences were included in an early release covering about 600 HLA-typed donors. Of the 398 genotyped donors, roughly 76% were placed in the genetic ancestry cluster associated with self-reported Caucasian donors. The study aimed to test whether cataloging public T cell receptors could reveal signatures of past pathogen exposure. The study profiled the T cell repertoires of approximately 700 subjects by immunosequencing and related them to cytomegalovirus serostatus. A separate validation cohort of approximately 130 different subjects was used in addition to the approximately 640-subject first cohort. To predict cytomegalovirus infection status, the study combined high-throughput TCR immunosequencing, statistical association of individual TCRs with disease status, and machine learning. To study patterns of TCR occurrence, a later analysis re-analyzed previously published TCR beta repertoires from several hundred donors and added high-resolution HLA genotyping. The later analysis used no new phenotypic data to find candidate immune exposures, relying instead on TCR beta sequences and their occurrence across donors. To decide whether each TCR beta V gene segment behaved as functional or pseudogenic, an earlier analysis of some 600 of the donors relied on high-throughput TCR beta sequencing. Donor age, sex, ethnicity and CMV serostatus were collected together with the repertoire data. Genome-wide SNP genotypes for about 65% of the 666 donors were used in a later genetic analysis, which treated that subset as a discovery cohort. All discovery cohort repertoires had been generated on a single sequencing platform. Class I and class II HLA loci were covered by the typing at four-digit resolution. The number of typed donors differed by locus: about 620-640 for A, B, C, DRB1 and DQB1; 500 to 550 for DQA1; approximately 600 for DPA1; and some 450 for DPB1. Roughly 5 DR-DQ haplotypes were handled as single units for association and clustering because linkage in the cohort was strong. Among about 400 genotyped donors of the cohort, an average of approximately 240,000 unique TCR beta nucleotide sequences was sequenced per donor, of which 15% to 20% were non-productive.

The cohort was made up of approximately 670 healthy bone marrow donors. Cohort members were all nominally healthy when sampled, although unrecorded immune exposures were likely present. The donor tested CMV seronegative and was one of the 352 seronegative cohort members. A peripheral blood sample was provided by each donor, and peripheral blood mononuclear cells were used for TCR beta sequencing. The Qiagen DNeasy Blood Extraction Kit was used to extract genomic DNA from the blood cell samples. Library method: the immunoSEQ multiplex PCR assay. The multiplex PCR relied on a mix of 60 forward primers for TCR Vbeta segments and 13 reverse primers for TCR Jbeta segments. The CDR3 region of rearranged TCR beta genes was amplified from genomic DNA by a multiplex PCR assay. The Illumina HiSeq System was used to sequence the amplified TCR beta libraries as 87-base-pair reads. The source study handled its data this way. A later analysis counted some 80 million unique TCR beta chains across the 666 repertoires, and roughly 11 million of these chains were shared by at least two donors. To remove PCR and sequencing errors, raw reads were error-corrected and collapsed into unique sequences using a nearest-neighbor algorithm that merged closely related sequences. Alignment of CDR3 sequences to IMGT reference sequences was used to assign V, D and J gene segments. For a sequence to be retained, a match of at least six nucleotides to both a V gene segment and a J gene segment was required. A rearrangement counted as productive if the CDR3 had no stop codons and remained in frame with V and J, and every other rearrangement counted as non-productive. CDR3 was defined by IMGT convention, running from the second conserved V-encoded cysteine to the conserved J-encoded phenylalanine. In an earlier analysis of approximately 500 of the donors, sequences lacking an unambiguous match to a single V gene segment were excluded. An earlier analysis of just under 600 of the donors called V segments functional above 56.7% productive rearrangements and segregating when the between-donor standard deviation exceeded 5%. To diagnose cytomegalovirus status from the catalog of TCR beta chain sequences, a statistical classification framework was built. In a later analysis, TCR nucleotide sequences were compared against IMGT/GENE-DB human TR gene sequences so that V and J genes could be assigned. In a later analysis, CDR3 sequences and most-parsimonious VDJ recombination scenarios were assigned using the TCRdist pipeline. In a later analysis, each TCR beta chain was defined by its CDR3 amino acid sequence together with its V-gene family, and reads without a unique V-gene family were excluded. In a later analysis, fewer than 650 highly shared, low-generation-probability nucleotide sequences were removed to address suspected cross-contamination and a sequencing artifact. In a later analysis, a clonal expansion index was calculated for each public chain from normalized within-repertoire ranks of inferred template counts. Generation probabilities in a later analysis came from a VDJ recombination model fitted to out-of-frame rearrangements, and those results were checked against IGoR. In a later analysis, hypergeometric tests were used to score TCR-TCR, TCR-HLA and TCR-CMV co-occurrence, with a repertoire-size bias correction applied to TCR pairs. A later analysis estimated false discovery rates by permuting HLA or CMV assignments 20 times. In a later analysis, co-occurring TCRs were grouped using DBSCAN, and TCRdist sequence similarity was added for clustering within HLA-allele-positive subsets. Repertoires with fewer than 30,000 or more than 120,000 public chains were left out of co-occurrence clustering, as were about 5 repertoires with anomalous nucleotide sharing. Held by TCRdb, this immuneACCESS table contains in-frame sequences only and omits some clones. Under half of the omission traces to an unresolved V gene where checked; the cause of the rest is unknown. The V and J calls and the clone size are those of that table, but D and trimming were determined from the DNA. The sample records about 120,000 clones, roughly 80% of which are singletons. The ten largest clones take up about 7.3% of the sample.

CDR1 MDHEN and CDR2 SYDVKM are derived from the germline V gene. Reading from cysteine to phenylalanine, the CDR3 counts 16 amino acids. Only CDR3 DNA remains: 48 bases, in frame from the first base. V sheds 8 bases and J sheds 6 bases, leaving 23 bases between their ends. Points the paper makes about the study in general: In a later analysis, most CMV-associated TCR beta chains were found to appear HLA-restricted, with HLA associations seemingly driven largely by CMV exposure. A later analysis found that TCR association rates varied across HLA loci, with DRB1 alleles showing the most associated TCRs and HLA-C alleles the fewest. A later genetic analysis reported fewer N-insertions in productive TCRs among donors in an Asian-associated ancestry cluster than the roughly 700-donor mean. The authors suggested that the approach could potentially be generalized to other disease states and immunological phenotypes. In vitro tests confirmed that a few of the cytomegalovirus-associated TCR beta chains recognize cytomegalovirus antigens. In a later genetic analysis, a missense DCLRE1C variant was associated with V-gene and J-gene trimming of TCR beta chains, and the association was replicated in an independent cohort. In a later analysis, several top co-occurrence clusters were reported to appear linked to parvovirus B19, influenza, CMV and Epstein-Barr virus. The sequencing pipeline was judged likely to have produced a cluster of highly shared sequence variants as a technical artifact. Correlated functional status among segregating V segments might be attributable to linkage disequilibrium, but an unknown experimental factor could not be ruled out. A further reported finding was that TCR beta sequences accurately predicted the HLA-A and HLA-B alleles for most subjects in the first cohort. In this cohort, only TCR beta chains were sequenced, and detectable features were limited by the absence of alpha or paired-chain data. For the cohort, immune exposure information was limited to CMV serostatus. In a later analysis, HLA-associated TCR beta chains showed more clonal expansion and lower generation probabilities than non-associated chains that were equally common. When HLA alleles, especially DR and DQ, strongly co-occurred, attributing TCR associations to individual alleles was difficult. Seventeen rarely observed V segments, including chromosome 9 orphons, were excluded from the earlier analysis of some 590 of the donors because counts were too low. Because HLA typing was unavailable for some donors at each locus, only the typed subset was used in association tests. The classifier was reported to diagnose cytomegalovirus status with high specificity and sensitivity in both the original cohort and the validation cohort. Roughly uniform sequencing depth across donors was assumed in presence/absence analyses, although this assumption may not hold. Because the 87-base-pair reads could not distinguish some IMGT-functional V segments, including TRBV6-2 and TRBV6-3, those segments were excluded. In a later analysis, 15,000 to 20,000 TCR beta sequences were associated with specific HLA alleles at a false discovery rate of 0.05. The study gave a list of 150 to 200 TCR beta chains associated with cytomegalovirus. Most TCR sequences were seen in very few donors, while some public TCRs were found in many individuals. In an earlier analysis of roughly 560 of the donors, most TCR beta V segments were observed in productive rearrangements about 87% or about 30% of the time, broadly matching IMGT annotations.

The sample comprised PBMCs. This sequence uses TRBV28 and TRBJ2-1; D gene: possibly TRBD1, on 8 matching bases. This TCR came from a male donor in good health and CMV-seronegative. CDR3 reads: CASWGGQARTSNEQFF. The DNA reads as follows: TGTGCCAGCTGGGGGGGACAGGCGCGTACGTCCAATGAGCAGTTCTTC.